This T cell receptor beta chain was identified in a study of T cell responses to AZD1222 COVID-19 vaccine. Points from the study as a whole: Rises in breadth and depth of Spike-specific TCRs came after two AZD1222 doses. Donors in the cohort were predominantly white British and more often female, and clonal diversity was possibly underestimated. The CD4 TCRs associated with vaccination extended across spike and predominated at 160-218 and 743-854.

With regard to this clone: Its antigen is currently unknown.

Profiled with immunoSEQ multiplex PCR; TCRdb holds only in-frame clones, not every one. The data hold around 130,000 clones, with over 75% observed a single time. The TCR was taken from an adult in good health. The sequences come from peripheral blood, collected on day 0 of AZD1222 vaccination.

The CDR3 coding sequence is TGTGCCAGCAGTTTAGCAGGAATCACAGATACGCAGTATTTT. This sequence encodes CASSLAGITDTQYF. The V and J genes are TRBV27 and TRBJ2-3, with no clear D. The CDR3 has 14 residues. V lost 2 bases and J 2 bases, leaving 8 bases between the germline ends. In germline, CDR1 is MNHEY, CDR2 SMNVEV (reference sequence).